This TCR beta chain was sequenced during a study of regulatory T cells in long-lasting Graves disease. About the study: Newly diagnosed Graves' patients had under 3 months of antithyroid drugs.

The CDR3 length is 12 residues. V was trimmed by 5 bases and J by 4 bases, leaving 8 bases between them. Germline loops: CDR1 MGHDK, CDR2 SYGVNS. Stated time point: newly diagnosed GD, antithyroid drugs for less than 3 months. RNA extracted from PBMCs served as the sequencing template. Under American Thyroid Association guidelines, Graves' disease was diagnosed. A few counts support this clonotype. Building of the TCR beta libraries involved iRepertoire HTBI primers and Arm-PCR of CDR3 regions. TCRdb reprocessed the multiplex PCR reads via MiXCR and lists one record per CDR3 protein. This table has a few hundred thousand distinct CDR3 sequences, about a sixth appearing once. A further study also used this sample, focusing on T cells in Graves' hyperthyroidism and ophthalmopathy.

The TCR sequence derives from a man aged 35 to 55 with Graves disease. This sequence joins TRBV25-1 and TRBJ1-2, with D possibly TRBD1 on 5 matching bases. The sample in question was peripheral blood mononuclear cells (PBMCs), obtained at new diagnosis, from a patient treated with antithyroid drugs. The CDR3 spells CASSWDGYGYTF. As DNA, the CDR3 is TGTGCCAGCAGTTGGGACGGCTATGGCTACACCTTC.